Each of the 10 T cell receptor beta chains below was sequenced from the same sample in a study of blood T cells in healthy people across ages. A second PCR, run for about 6 to 11 cycles, used a sample-barcoded 5' primer plus a J-beta primer mix. Using its own MiXCR run on the 5' RACE reads, TCRdb lists one record per CDR3 protein. The table lists just over 800,000 distinct CDR3 sequences, 62% of them singletons. The sequenced material came from blood. Every receptor here comes from a man aged 30 to 45 in good health.

The CDR3 here is CAMGGLSYEQYF. DNA of the CDR3: TGTGCCATGGGTGGACTCTCCTACGAGCAGTACTTC. The chain links TRBV10-3 to TRBJ2-7; tentative D call: TRBD2 (5 bases). Germline-derived CDR1 and CDR2 are ENHRY and SYGVKD. The length of the CDR3 is 12 residues. Deletions cut 9 bases from V and 0 bases from J, with 9 bases between.

This chain connects TRBV25-1 to TRBJ2-5, with a possible D match to TRBD2 (5 bases). CDR1 is MGHDK, CDR2 SYGVNS, per germline. V was cut by 1 base and J by 1 base, with 10 bases left in between. The CDR3 has 15 amino acids. CDR3 coding DNA: TGTGCCAGCAGTGAATTTGGACTGGGCCAAGAGACCCAGTACTTC. It translates to CASSEFGLGQETQYF.

V usage is TRBV7-2 and J usage is TRBJ2-3; no clear D gene. The CDR3 is 15 amino acids. Trimming pared 6 bases from V and 0 bases from J, leaving 13 bases between. Germline V gene data show CDR1 as SGHTA and CDR2 as FQGNSA. CDR3 bases: TGTGCCAGCAGTCAAACACGGCGAAGCACAGATACGCAGTATTTT. This sequence encodes CASSQTRRSTDTQYF.

The chain combines TRBV15 with TRBJ2-1, with D possibly being TRBD2 (5 bases). The germline V gene encodes CDR1 LNHNV and CDR2 YYDKDF (reference sequence). CDR3 length equals 15 residues. V was cut by 5 bases and J by 0 bases, with 11 bases left in between. The CDR3 protein is CATSPSGSSYNEQFF. In nucleotides, the CDR3 is TGTGCCACCAGCCCGAGCGGCAGCTCCTACAATGAGCAGTTCTTC. The whole variable domain, remainder taken from reference TRBV15 and TRBJ2-1, is DAMVIQNPRYQVTQFGKPVTLSCSQTLNHNVMYWYQQKSSQAPKLLFHYYDKDFNNEADTPDNFQSRRPNTSFCFLDIRSPGLGDTAMYLCATSPSGSSYNEQFFGPGTRLTVL.

This clonotype appeared once. The chain uses TRBV20-1 and TRBJ2-4; D remains unclear. With the DNA end fitting TRBJ2-7 better, the J assignment may be wrong. The germline V gene encodes CDR1 DFQATT and CDR2 SNEGSKA (reference sequence). This CDR3 is built from 12 residues. The CDR3, as DNA: TGCAGTGCTAGCCAGTCGGGTGGCGAGCAGTACTTC. The encoded protein is CSASQSGGEQYF.

This sequence joins TRBV7-8 and TRBJ2-5; D is uncertain. Germline CDR1 SGHVS, CDR2 FQNEAQ. V shed 4 bases and J shed 0 bases, with 15 bases lying between them. This CDR3 region has 16 residues. The CDR3 loop reads CASSSTLDEDQETQYF. The CDR3 coding sequence is TGTGCCAGCAGCTCGACCCTGGACGAGGACCAAGAGACCCAGTACTTC.

The chain carries TRBV20-1 and TRBJ2-7; D may be TRBD1 (5 bases). This CDR3 spans 13 amino acids. V lost 0 bases and J lost 7, with 13 bases in between. Germline V gene data show CDR1 as DFQATT and CDR2 as SNEGSKA (reference sequence). The DNA of the CDR3 is TGCAGTGCTAGAGATCGAAAGGGGTGGGAGCAGTACTTC. Its protein product is CSARDRKGWEQYF.

The rearrangement uses TRBV7-2 and TRBJ2-3; 8 positions match TRBD2. The CDR3 consists of 16 residues. Germline V gene lookup returns CDR1 SGHTA and CDR2 FQGNSA. The ends lost 1 base at V and 5 bases at J; junction bases unmatched: 8. CDR3 residues: CASSLVGGANIDTQYF. The DNA for the CDR3 is TGTGCCAGCAGCTTAGTCGGGGGGGCTAATATAGATACGCAGTATTTT.

The chain links TRBV10-3 to TRBJ2-3; 13 bases line up with TRBD2. The CDR3 spans 14 residues. CDR1 is ENHRY, CDR2 SYGVKD, per germline. Trimming cost V 11 bases and J 5 bases; bases outside gene matches: 7. This CDR3 reads CAVGTSGDRDTQYF. CDR3 in DNA: TGTGCCGTTGGGACTAGCGGGGACAGAGATACGCAGTATTTT.

This sequence joins TRBV7-2 and TRBJ2-6, with 10 positions matching TRBD1. This CDR3 contains 18 residues. The ends lost 5 bases at V and 0 bases at J; junction bases unmatched: 7. The germline V gene has CDR1 SGHTA and CDR2 FQGNSA. CDR3 residues: CASSLQGTGASGANVLTF. CDR3 sequence (DNA): TGTGCCAGCAGCCTCCAGGGGACAGGGGCCTCTGGGGCCAACGTCCTGACTTTC.